This record concerns one T cell receptor beta chain sequence. No cognate antigen has been identified for it. No much larger clonotype is one base removed from it; base qualities were not supplied. From each donor, a single peripheral blood sample of approximately 110 mL on average was drawn into heparinised tubes. Using a panel that included CD45RO, CCR7, CD25, CD127, CD95 and CD27, naive, central memory, regulatory and stem cell-like memory CD4+ T cells were sorted on a BD FACSAria II. Every sorted population had a purity above 95%. PBMCs were isolated right away by Lymphoprep density gradient centrifugation and were stained directly, without culture. So that batch effects would be minimized, each experiment stained and sorted samples in pairs, pairing one healthy donor with one patient. V loses 5 bases at its end and J loses 1 base; junction bases beyond the gene matches: 5. Per the germline V gene, SQVTM is the CDR1 and ANQGSEA is the CDR2. Measured from the cysteine to the phenylalanine, the CDR3 is 15 residues long. The sequence is cut down to CDR3 DNA, 45 bases in frame from base 1.

The entire isolated RNA was reverse transcribed using the High Capacity cDNA Reverse Transcription Kit, and thus expressed TCRB transcripts were sequenced. Naive, central memory and regulatory T cell samples underwent deep immunoSEQ sequencing, averaging roughly 3.5 million total reads per sample. Sorted cells were lysed in RLT buffer and RNA was extracted with DNase-treated RNeasy Micro or Mini kits, depending on cell number. Each cell subset was processed on its own to prevent cross-contamination, while patient and healthy donor samples were processed together. Using the immunoSEQ multiplex PCR, TCRB sequences were amplified from cDNA into 87-bp fragments spanning the CDR3 region. Sequencing of the amplicons was done on the Illumina HiSeq platform. The authors processed their data as follows. PCR bias was computationally corrected using synthetic template baselines, reads within Hamming distance 2 were collapsed, and singletons that could not be merged were discarded. Reads were aligned against IMGT so that V, D and J genes, CDR3 length and insertions or deletions at six rearrangement sites could be assigned. Clonotype counts were normalized to sorted cell number within each subset before computing true diversity and Gini coefficients with the tcR R package. The overlap coefficient, calculated on TCRB nucleotide sequences, was used to quantify repertoire sharing. Out-of-frame TCRB sequences from naive cells were analyzed to stand in for the pre-selection repertoire. TCRdb re-hosts the immuneACCESS table, in-frame sequences only. Its copies lack some clones; in the studies checked, an unresolved V gene accounts for under half of them, and the cause for the rest is not known. Clone size and V and J calls were adopted from that table, with D and trimming inferred from the DNA. This sample gives 300,000 to 400,000 clones in total; about 10% of them show up just once. 0.015% of the sample is taken by the ten largest.

This entry belongs to a study of beta chain features in type 1 diabetes (dated by TCRdb to about 2018). For context, the study as a whole: Mean age, gender distribution, total cell number and subset yield did not differ between patients and healthy donors. A total of roughly 100 million sorted cells were examined across all samples, and a strong correlation was observed between cell number per subset and RNA yield. Naive and central memory subsets were obtained from all 30 or so donors, but regulatory and stem cell-like memory subsets were isolated from only 8 patients and about eight healthy donors. In the study, recently diagnosed type 1 diabetes patients and matched healthy donors were compared on the TCRB repertoires of their sorted circulating CD4+ T cell subsets. General conclusions and limits of the study: A moderate but significant shortening of TCRB CDR3 length was observed in type 1 diabetes patients in all four CD4+ subsets. Only small numbers of individuals were included in the HLA sub-analyses, which left unresolved whether HLA type had any influence on TCRB rearrangement. Shorter templates might have been favored by PCR, but patient and control samples were amplified and corrected together, so both groups would have been affected equally by any skew. Naive, central memory and regulatory TCRB repertoires appeared to be more alike among patients than among healthy donors. Because cDNA rather than genomic DNA was sequenced, highly expressing activated cells could have been over-represented, although no difference in activation and CD3 levels was found between groups. At VDJ recombination sites, patients with type 1 diabetes made fewer insertions and deleted more nucleotides, a pattern implying thymic rearrangement abnormalities.

The sequence derives from a woman in her 30s in good health. The sample comprised naive CD4+ T cells from blood. The sample's cell subset or site, from its label and the paper: true naive CD4+ T cells. Recombination joined TRBV29-1 with TRBJ2-3; 11 bases in the middle match TRBD1. The nucleotide sequence reads TGCAGCGTTTACTGGACAGGGGGCGGCACAGATACGCAGTATTTT. It encodes CSVYWTGGGTDTQYF.